Following are 30 T cell receptor beta chains from one sample sequenced in a study of neoadjuvant anti-PD-1 for oral cavity cancer (dated by TCRdb to the early 2020s). The sample's time point label, in plain terms: after neoadjuvant nivolumab, at surgical resection. The library was obtained by the immunoSEQ multiplex PCR assay. In TCRdb, the immuneACCESS table is reduced to in-frame sequences with V and J assigned. These tables do not hold every clone; where another copy was compared, an unresolved V gene accounts for under half, and the others remain unexplained. The sample records about 14,000 clones, nearly 70% of which are singletons. The top ten clonotypes cover more than 3% of the sample. The starting material was PBMCs, obtained after nivolumab (anti-PD-1) treatment. These receptors all stem from a person aged 35 to 85 with oral cavity squamous cell carcinoma.

The V call is TRBV29-1, the J call TRBJ2-3; maybe TRBD1 (6 bases). Trimming removed 4 bases from V and 2 bases from J, with 13 bases in between. In germline, CDR1 is SQVTM, CDR2 ANQGSEA. The CDR3 contains 14 residues. In nucleotides, the CDR3 is TGCAGCGTTGTTCAGGGGCTACTCACAGATACGCAGTATTTT. Residues: CSVVQGLLTDTQYF.

V gene TRBV28 combines with J gene TRBJ2-7; D is ambiguous. Germline V gene data show CDR1 as MDHEN and CDR2 as SYDVKM. The CDR3 runs 11 residues. V shed 7 bases and J shed 5 bases, with 9 bases lying between them. In DNA, the CDR3 is TGTGCCAGCAAAGGGTTCCACGAGCAGTACTTC. Protein sequence: CASKGFHEQYF.

The rearrangement uses TRBV5-3 and TRBJ1-5; D gene unclear. TRBV5-3 is known as an ORF, though its function is uncertain. The CDR3 sequence is 15 residues long. Trimming removed 3 bases from V and 5 bases from J, with 15 bases in between. CDR3 bases: TGTGCCAGAAGCTCCTACCGGACGAGAGATCAGCCCCAGCATTTT. It translates to CARSSYRTRDQPQHF.

The chain recombines TRBV5-4 with TRBJ2-7; D is possibly TRBD1 (7 bases). This CDR3 has 16 amino acids. V was cut by 4 bases and J by 3 bases, with 20 bases left in between. Germline V CDR1 and CDR2: SGHNT, YYREEE (reference sequence). Written as DNA, the CDR3 is TGTGCCAGCAGCCCCGGGGGAGTCCAGGGGGGCTACGAGCAGTACTTC. Encoded protein: CASSPGGVQGGYEQYF.

This clone was seen a few times. The rearrangement uses TRBV5-4 and TRBJ1-1; D is perhaps TRBD1 (5 bases). Germline lookup yields CDR1 SGHNT and CDR2 YYREEE (reference sequence). The CDR3 loop spans 14 amino acids. Trimming stripped 5 bases from V and 3 bases from J, with 14 bases between. The CDR3 protein is CASRGGGRDTEAFF. The CDR3 bases are TGTGCCAGCAGGGGCGGGGGAAGGGACACTGAAGCTTTCTTT.

This clone was detected a few times. The chain carries TRBV28 and TRBJ2-3, with D maybe TRBD2 (6 bases). Per the germline V gene, CDR1 is MDHEN and CDR2 is SYDVKM. The CDR3 is made up of 14 amino acids. Trimming took off 5 bases at V and 2 bases at J, with 11 bases between the two ends. CDR3 loop: CASSGGRYTDTQYF. The CDR3 DNA is TGTGCCAGCAGTGGGGGGAGGTACACAGATACGCAGTATTTT.

The chain employs TRBV11-2 and TRBJ1-2; D not certain. Trimming left V 5 bases short and J 4 bases short, with 8 bases between. From germline, CDR1 is SGHAT and CDR2 FQNNGV. There are 12 residues in the CDR3. CDR3 bases: TGTGCCAGCAGCCCCCAGAGCTATGGCTACACCTTC. This gives the protein CASSPQSYGYTF.

Only one count was recorded for this clone. V gene TRBV10-3 combines with J gene TRBJ1-2; the match to TRBD1 covers 8 bases. The V gene's germline CDR1 is ENHRY and CDR2 SYGVKD. CDR3 length: 16 residues. With 3 bases clipped from V and 3 bases from J, the junction kept 9 bases outside the gene matches. The CDR3 sequence: CAISEMGRGPYYGYTF. The DNA for the CDR3 is TGTGCCATCAGTGAAATGGGCAGGGGGCCGTACTATGGCTACACCTTC.

The J gene is TRBJ1-2, the V gene TRBV6-5; no firm D call. Germline V lookup: CDR1 MNHEY, CDR2 SVGAGI. This CDR3 region has 14 residues. The V end was cut by 2 bases, the J end by 5 bases, with 12 bases between. The CDR3 DNA follows: TGTGCCAGCAGTTACCTCACCGGAAATTATGGCTACACCTTC. It is translated as CASSYLTGNYGYTF.

V gene TRBV19 combines with J gene TRBJ1-3; 9 nucleotides line up with TRBD1. V dropped 5 bases and J dropped 2; count of bases not matched to a gene: 10. Germline lookup yields CDR1 LNHDA and CDR2 SQIVND (reference sequence). The CDR3 contains 17 residues. The CDR3 sequence: CASSPWTGETTGNTIYF. In nucleotides, the CDR3 is TGTGCCAGTAGTCCATGGACAGGGGAGACCACTGGAAACACCATATATTTT.

The chain uses TRBV30 and TRBJ2-1; no clear D gene. With 0 bases removed from V and 1 base from J, the gap between germline ends came to 7 bases. The germline V gene has CDR1 GTSNPN and CDR2 SVGIG (reference sequence). The CDR3 loop spans 14 amino acids. In DNA, the CDR3 is TGTGCCTGGAGTGTAGGTGGATCCTACAATGAGCAGTTCTTC. It is translated as CAWSVGGSYNEQFF.

This clone was observed a handful of times. The rearrangement uses TRBV28 and TRBJ1-2; 7 nucleotides align to TRBD1. Germline CDR1 and CDR2: MDHEN and SYDVKM. V lost 5 bases and J lost 7; bases outside the gene matches: 4. CDR3 length equals 12 residues. The CDR3 loop reads CASSPRGGGYTF. The CDR3 nucleotides read TGTGCCAGCAGTCCCAGGGGGGGTGGCTACACCTTC.

This clone was seen a single time. V usage is TRBV27 and J usage is TRBJ2-2, with 8 bases fitting TRBD1. V was pared by 7 bases and J by 5 bases, with 6 bases of the junction left unmatched. CDR3 length: 14 residues. Germline CDR1 is MNHEY and CDR2 is SMNVEV (reference sequence). The CDR3 here is CASIRTGFTGELFF. CDR3 bases: TGTGCCAGCATACGGACAGGGTTTACCGGGGAGCTGTTTTTT.

This clone was counted only a few times. CDR3 in amino acids: CASRGLWTGTRNTIYF. CDR3 coding DNA: TGTGCCAGTCGGGGACTTTGGACGGGAACAAGAAACACCATATATTTT. This chain uses TRBV7-9 with TRBJ1-3; a weak D match, TRBD1 (5 bases). V lost 9 bases, J lost 5 bases, and 23 bases lay in between. This CDR3 is built from 16 residues. Looked up from germline, CDR1 is SEHNR and CDR2 is FQNEAQ (reference sequence).

The V and J genes are TRBV28 and TRBJ2-5; D is unclear. The CDR3 loop spans 14 amino acids. Germline V lookup: CDR1 MDHEN, CDR2 SYDVKM. Trimming took 6 bases from V and 2 from J, leaving 13 bases between them. The CDR3 protein is CASSVIWGQETQYF. The DNA of the CDR3 is TGTGCCAGCAGCGTAATTTGGGGTCAAGAGACCCAGTACTTC.

The chain joins TRBV10-3 to TRBJ1-4, with 8 nucleotides matching TRBD1. The ends lost 3 bases at V and 2 bases at J; junction bases unmatched: 5. The germline gives CDR1 ENHRY, CDR2 SYGVKD. The CDR3 length is 16 residues. The CDR3 loop reads CAISENRGATNEKLFF. The CDR3 nucleotides read TGTGCCATCAGTGAAAACAGGGGGGCGACTAATGAAAAACTGTTTTTT.

DNA for the CDR3: TGTGCCAGCAGCTTACGGGACAGGGGACAGCCCCAGCATTTT. Residues: CASSLRDRGQPQHF. The chain recombines TRBV7-2 with TRBJ1-5; 10 bases match TRBD1. The V gene's germline CDR1 is SGHTA and CDR2 FQGNSA. Trimming took 2 bases from V and 7 from J; bases not matched to a gene: 2. CDR3 length: 14 amino acids. Together with reference TRBV7-2 and TRBJ1-5, the CDR3 gives the full variable domain: GAGVSQSPSNKVTEKGKDVELRCDPISGHTALYWYRQSLGQGLEFLIYFQGNSAPDKSGLPSDRFSAERTGGSVSTLTIQRTQQEDSAVYLCASSLRDRGQPQHFGDGTRLSIL.

V is TRBV2 and J is TRBJ2-5, with TRBD2 matching over 9 bases. The CDR3 contains 15 residues. Losses at the gene ends were 7 bases for V and 4 bases for J; bases not matched to a gene: 10. Germline-derived CDR1 and CDR2 are SNHLY and FYNNEI. The CDR3 coding sequence is TGTGCCAGCACTCTAAGAGGGACTAGCAGAGAGACCCAGTACTTC. Its translation: CASTLRGTSRETQYF.

This chain links TRBV6-1 with TRBJ2-7; the D is unclear. The ends were cut back, 2 bases at V and 3 bases at J, with 14 bases in the middle. The germline gives CDR1 MNHNS, CDR2 SASEGT. This CDR3 contains 15 residues. CDR3 nucleotide sequence: TGTGCCAGCAGTGAACGGCACGGACCGAACTACGAGCAGTACTTC. This encodes CASSERHGPNYEQYF.

CDR3 DNA sequence: TGTGCCAGCACCACCGACCTAGCGGGAGACAATGAGCAGTTCTTC. Translation gives CASTTDLAGDNEQFF. This chain joins TRBV7-9 and TRBJ2-1; 10 bases line up with TRBD2. CDR3 length equals 15 residues. The germline V gene has CDR1 SEHNR and CDR2 FQNEAQ (reference sequence). Trimming took 7 bases from V and 5 from J; bases not matched to a gene: 8.

V is TRBV6-1 and J is TRBJ1-5; D gene ambiguous. V was shortened by 8 bases and J by 4 bases, with 9 bases between the two germline ends. The CDR3 contains 12 residues. Germline V CDR1 and CDR2: MNHNS, SASEGT. The CDR3, as DNA: TGTGCCAGCGGGGTACTAAATCAGCCCCAGCATTTT. Encoded protein: CASGVLNQPQHF.

The V gene is TRBV10-3, the J gene TRBJ1-1; no reliable D call. The CDR3 is 15 amino acids. The V end lost 3 bases, the J end lost 5 bases, and 16 bases lay between the germline ends. Germline loops: CDR1 ENHRY, CDR2 SYGVKD. The CDR3 protein is CAISESVFLGTEAFF. The CDR3 bases are TGTGCCATCAGTGAATCTGTGTTCTTGGGAACTGAAGCTTTCTTT.

This sequence joins TRBV4-1 and TRBJ2-1, with TRBD2 matching over 11 bases. In germline, CDR1 is MGHRA, CDR2 YSYEKL. After removal of 1 base from V and 6 bases from J, the junction contained 8 bases not matched to a gene. CDR3 length: 17 amino acids. The CDR3 region has the DNA TGCGCCAGCAGCCAAGGGGTCCGACTAGCGGGGCTCAATGAGCAGTTCTTC. Its translation: CASSQGVRLAGLNEQFF.

V usage is TRBV6-1 and J usage is TRBJ1-5; D not resolved. Deletions cut 1 base from V and 5 bases from J, with 6 bases between. The CDR3 has 13 amino acids. Per germline, CDR1 MNHNS and CDR2 SASEGT. CDR3 amino acids: CASSEVMDQPQHF. CDR3 coding DNA: TGTGCCAGCAGTGAAGTGATGGATCAGCCCCAGCATTTT.

This clone has only a few counts. This chain connects TRBV5-4 to TRBJ2-1; D is uncertain. The CDR3 runs to 15 residues. Germline CDR1 SGHNT, CDR2 YYREEE (reference sequence). V was cut by 0 bases and J by 5 bases, with 12 bases left in between. CDR3 region: CASSLGYSRNNEQFF. CDR3 in DNA: TGTGCCAGCAGCTTGGGGTACTCAAGGAACAATGAGCAGTTCTTC.

This clone was observed a few times. The rearrangement links TRBV27 to TRBJ1-5; 8 nucleotides match TRBD1. This CDR3 is built from 13 residues. CDR1 MNHEY and CDR2 SMNVEV come from the germline V gene (reference sequence). Trimming cost V 6 bases and J 6 bases; bases outside gene matches: 4. The chain's CDR3 is CASSQGAGQPQHF. CDR3 coding DNA: TGTGCCAGCAGCCAGGGGGCTGGTCAGCCCCAGCATTTT.

The chain uses TRBV5-1 and TRBJ1-1; the D gene is possibly TRBD1 (5 bases). Germline V gene data show CDR1 as SGHRS and CDR2 as YFSETQ. The V end lost 2 bases, the J end lost 4 bases, and 12 bases lay between the germline ends. The CDR3 covers 14 residues. The CDR3, as DNA: TGCGCCAGCAGCTTAGGGGCGGGCGGCACTGAAGCTTTCTTT. This gives the protein CASSLGAGGTEAFF.

The rearrangement uses TRBV27 and TRBJ2-2, with 9 positions matching TRBD2. CDR3 length: 17 residues. The germline V gene has CDR1 MNHEY and CDR2 SMNVEV (reference sequence). The V gene end was trimmed by 6 bases and the J gene end by 8 bases; junction bases not matched to a gene: 16. The CDR3 DNA is TGTGCCAGCAGCCGCTACGGGGCGGGAGGGCCTAAGGGGGAGCTGTTTTTT. It specifies CASSRYGAGGPKGELFF.

V and J are TRBV11-2 and TRBJ2-7, with D unclear. V was cut by 1 base and J by 0 bases, with 10 bases left in between. The CDR3 sequence is 15 residues long. Germline V CDR1 and CDR2: SGHAT, FQNNGV. The CDR3 reads CASSLGDNFSYEQYF. DNA of the CDR3: TGTGCCAGCAGCTTAGGCGATAACTTCTCCTACGAGCAGTACTTC.

This clone has more than one count but fewer than ten. The chain combines TRBV20-1 with TRBJ1-2, with D uncertain. V lost 6 bases to trimming and J lost 5 bases, with 7 bases between them. The CDR3 has 10 residues. Germline values: CDR1 DFQATT, CDR2 SNEGSKA (reference sequence). CDR3 nucleotides: TGCAGTGCCGCCACTTATGGCTACACCTTC. This codes for CSAATYGYTF.